These T cell receptor beta chains were read from a single sample in a study of cytomegalovirus exposure and HLA in healthy donors. Sequenced by immunoSEQ multiplex PCR; TCRdb stores in-frame clones only, minus some. Altogether roughly 130,000 clones are present, about 74% being singletons, with the ten largest covering almost 6%. Sequencing was done on a sample of PBMCs. The source is a woman in her 50s in good health and CMV-seropositive. The CDR3 runs from the conserved cysteine through the conserved F or W. D genes are given only for firm matches. Not every row has a clone size; where given, it reads once, few, many or a size class.

>TRBV19|-|TRBJ1-3|-
TGTGCCAGCCGTCTTCAGCGGAACTCTGGAAACACCATATATTTT
CASRLQRNSGNTIYF
>TRBV5-4|-|TRBJ2-6|-
TGTGCCAGCAGCTCAGCTGGGGCCAACGTCCTGACTTTC
CASSSAGANVLTF
>TRBV27|-|TRBJ2-3|TRBD2
TGTGCCAGCAGTTCCCTAGCGGGGGGGTCAGGTACGCAGTATTTT
CASSSLAGGSGTQYF
>TRBV7-2|once|TRBJ2-2|-
TGTGCCAGCAGCTCGGTGTACACCGGGGAGCTGTTTTTT
CASSSVYTGELFF
>TRBV4-3|-|TRBJ2-5|TRBD2
TGCGCCAGCAGCCCCCTGGGAGCGGGGTTAGGAGAGACCCAGTACTTC
CASSPLGAGLGETQYF
>TRBV5-1|-|TRBJ2-1|TRBD1
TGCGCCAGCAGCTTGGTCGCGGGACAGGGGGGATACAATGAGCAGTTCTTC
CASSLVAGQGGYNEQFF
>TRBV29-1|-|TRBJ1-1|-
TGCAGCGTTGGGCCCCGGACAGCGAACACTGAAGCTTTCTTT
CSVGPRTANTEAFF
>TRBV29-1|-|TRBJ2-7|-
TGCAGCGCCCAAGGGGACTCCTACGAGCAGTACTTC
CSAQGDSYEQYF
>TRBV2|-|TRBJ1-4|TRBD1
TGTGCCAGTCCAGGACAGGGGAGTGAAAAACTGTTTTTT
CASPGQGSEKLFF
>TRBV10-3|-|TRBJ1-6|-
TGTGCCATCAGTGACCTAGGGAGTAATTCACCCCTCCACTTT
CAISDLGSNSPLHF
>TRBV11-3|once|TRBJ2-3|-
TGTGCCAGCAGCTTCCATACAGATACGCAGTATTTT
CASSFHTDTQYF